Listed here are 5 T cell receptor beta chains from one sample, sequenced in a study of blood T cell repertoires in COVID-19. Clones were read by immunoSEQ multiplex PCR, and TCRdb kept only the in-frame ones, dropping some. The profile covers approximately 220,000 clones, with about four fifths appearing a single time and about 8.9% taken by the ten largest. Sequenced: peripheral blood. All receptors derive from a woman between 50 and 59 years old with acute or convalescent COVID-19.

The chain combines TRBV6-1 with TRBJ2-2; the match to TRBD1 covers 7 bases. The CDR3 runs to 15 residues. CDR1 is MNHNS and CDR2 is SASEGT in the germline V gene. The V gene end was trimmed by 3 bases and the J gene end by 4 bases; junction bases not matched to a gene: 5. CDR3 sequence reads: CASSDPTGSTGELFF. The CDR3, as DNA: TGTGCCAGCAGTGACCCGACAGGGTCCACCGGGGAGCTGTTTTTT.

The chain combines TRBV6-5 with TRBJ1-2; 9 bases are shared with TRBD1. The CDR3 totals 15 residues. With 6 bases clipped from V and 4 bases from J, the junction kept 9 bases outside the gene matches. Germline V gene lookup returns CDR1 MNHEY and CDR2 SVGAGI. The CDR3: CASREQTGGVYGYTF. The CDR3 DNA reads as TGTGCCAGCAGGGAGCAGACAGGGGGAGTCTATGGCTACACCTTC.

The V gene is TRBV5-1, the J gene TRBJ2-6, with D perhaps matching TRBD2 (6 bases). Germline CDR1 is SGHRS and CDR2 is YFSETQ. The CDR3 is 16 amino acids. Trimming removed 2 bases at V and 0 bases at J, with 9 bases between. CDR3 nucleotide sequence: TGCGCCAGCAGCTTTGGAGGGGCCTCTGGGGCCAACGTCCTGACTTTC. Translation gives CASSFGGASGANVLTF.

This clone was picked up one time. This sequence joins TRBV19 and TRBJ1-5, with TRBD1 as a possible D gene (5 bases). With 4 bases removed from V and 2 bases from J, the gap between germline ends came to 6 bases. Per the germline V gene, CDR1 is LNHDA and CDR2 is SQIVND (reference sequence). The CDR3 spans 13 residues. The CDR3 nucleotides read TGTGCCAGTAGTACAGGGCGCAATCAGCCCCAGCATTTT. It is translated as CASSTGRNQPQHF.

J is TRBJ2-3 and V is TRBV10-3, with 7 positions matching TRBD2. The CDR3 is 17 amino acids. V lost 3 bases to trimming and J lost 6 bases; unmatched junction nucleotides: 15. Germline V gene lookup returns CDR1 ENHRY and CDR2 SYGVKD. CDR3 in amino acids: CAISDPPGGGVTDTQYF. CDR3 bases: TGTGCCATCAGTGACCCCCCTGGCGGGGGAGTCACGGATACGCAGTATTTT.